The clone carrying this TCR beta chain was recorded a few times. Antigen: not known. Then a second PCR, running about 7 to 11 cycles, was carried out with a sample-barcoded 5' primer and a J-beta primer mix. TCRdb re-called the 5' RACE reads with MiXCR, one entry per CDR3 protein. The data contain about a million distinct CDR3 sequences, 51% of them singletons. Ranging in age from about 6 to 95, the donors were healthy Caucasian individuals from Russia. Each sample used at least 6 million PBMCs. Germline V gives CDR1 SGHTA, CDR2 FQGNSA. There are 15 residues in the CDR3. The ends lost 4 bases at V and 4 bases at J; junction bases unmatched: 8. This sample stems from a study of blood T cells in healthy people across ages. Study-level information: Template switching picked up about one barcoded beta molecule for each two T cells. Study-wide results and caveats: Underestimates were what the diversity estimates from one million T cells were considered to be.

The sequenced sample consisted of blood. J is TRBJ2-3 and V is TRBV7-2, with 7 bases that match TRBD2. This TCR was recovered from a woman between 55 and 75 years old in good health. The CDR3 sequence: CASSSPTSSADTQYF. In nucleotides, the CDR3 is TGTGCCAGCAGCTCACCGACTAGCTCGGCAGATACGCAGTATTTT.